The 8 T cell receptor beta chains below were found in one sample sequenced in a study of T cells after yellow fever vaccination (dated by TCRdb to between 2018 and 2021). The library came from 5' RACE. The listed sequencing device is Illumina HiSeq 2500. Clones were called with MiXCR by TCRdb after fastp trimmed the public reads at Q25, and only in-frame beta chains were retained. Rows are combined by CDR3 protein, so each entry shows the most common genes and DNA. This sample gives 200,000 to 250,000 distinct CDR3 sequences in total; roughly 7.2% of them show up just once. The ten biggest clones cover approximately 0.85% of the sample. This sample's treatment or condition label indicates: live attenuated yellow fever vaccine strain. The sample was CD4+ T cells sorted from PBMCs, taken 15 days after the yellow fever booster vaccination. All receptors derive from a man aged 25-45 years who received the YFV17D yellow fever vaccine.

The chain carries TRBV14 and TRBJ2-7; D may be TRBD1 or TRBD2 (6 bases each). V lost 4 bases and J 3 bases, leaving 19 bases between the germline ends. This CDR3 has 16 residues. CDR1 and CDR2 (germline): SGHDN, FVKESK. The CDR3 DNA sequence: TGTGCCAGCAGCCGAAAGGGGGGAGCTGGACGCTACGAGCAGTACTTC. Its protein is CASSRKGGAGRYEQYF.

The CDR3 protein is CASRHADRGDYEQYF. CDR3 nucleotides: TGCGCCAGCAGACATGCGGACAGGGGAGACTACGAGCAGTACTTC. The V call is TRBV23-1, the J call TRBJ2-7; 9 nucleotides match TRBD1. TRBV23-1 is an ORF for which the function is uncertain. The junction had 9 bases not matched to a gene; V was cut back by 6 bases and J by 3 bases. The CDR3 spans 15 residues.

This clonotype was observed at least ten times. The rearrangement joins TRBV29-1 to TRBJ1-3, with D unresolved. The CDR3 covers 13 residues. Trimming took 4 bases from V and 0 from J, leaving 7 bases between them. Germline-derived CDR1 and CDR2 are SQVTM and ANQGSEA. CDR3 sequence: CSVGTDSGNTIYF. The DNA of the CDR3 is TGCAGCGTTGGGACTGACTCTGGAAACACCATATATTTT.

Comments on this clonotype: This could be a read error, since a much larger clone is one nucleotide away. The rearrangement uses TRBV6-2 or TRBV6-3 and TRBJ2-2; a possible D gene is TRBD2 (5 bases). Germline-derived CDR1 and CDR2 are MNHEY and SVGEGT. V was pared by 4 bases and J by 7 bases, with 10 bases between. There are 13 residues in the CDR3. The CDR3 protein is CASSSRAGGELFF. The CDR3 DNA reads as TGTGCCAGCAGTTCGCGGGCGGGCGGGGAGCTGTTTTTT.

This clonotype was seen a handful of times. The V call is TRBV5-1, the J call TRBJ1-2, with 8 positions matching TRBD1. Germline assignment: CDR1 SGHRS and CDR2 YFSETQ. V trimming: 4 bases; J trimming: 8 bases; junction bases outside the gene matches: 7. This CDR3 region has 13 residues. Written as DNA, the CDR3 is TGCGCCAGCAGCCCCGGGACAGGAGAAGGCTACACCTTC. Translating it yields CASSPGTGEGYTF.

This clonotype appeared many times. CDR3 amino acids: CSASEVQETQYF. DNA of the CDR3: TGCAGTGCCTCGGAGGTCCAAGAGACCCAGTACTTC. The chain has TRBV20-1 and TRBJ2-5; possibly TRBD2 for D (5 bases). The CDR3 is made up of 12 amino acids. The germline CDR1 and CDR2 sequences are DFQATT and SNEGSKA (reference sequence). V was shortened by 6 bases and J by 1 base, with 9 bases between the two germline ends.

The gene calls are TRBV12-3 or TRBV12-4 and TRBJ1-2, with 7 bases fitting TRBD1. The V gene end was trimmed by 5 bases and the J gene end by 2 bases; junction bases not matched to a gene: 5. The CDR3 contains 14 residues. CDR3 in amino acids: CASSPTQGNYGYTF. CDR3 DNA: TGTGCCAGCAGTCCAACACAGGGGAACTATGGCTACACCTTC.

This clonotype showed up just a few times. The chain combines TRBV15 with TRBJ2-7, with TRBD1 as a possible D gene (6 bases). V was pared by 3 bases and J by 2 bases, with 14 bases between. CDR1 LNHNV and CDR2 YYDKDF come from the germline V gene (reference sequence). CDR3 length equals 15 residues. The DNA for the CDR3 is TGTGCCACCAGCAGCCTATTAGGGGGAACCTACGAGCAGTACTTC. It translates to CATSSLLGGTYEQYF.